The 14 T cell receptor beta chains in this list originate from one sample, sequenced in a study of cytomegalovirus exposure and HLA in healthy donors. PCR primers comprised 60 Vbeta and 13 Jbeta primers. Some clones are missing from TCRdb's copy, which holds only in-frame ones; the method was immunoSEQ multiplex PCR. The ten top clones account for 4.5%, within a sample of about 33,000 clones. What was sequenced was PBMCs. Receptor source: a woman aged 40 to 50 in good health and CMV-seropositive.

This sequence joins TRBV29-1 and TRBJ2-1; 11 bases are a match to TRBD2. Unmatched junction bases numbered 7, after V lost 3 bases and J lost 9 bases. The germline V gene has CDR1 SQVTM and CDR2 ANQGSEA. This CDR3 comprises 14 residues. The CDR3: CSVDSSGRAGEQFF. The CDR3 DNA sequence: TGCAGCGTTGATAGTAGCGGGAGGGCTGGTGAGCAGTTCTTC.

The chain couples TRBV30 to TRBJ1-1; TRBD1 matches 9 bases. This CDR3 region has 14 residues. The ends lost 3 bases at V and 5 bases at J; junction bases unmatched: 7. CDR1 and CDR2 (germline): GTSNPN, SVGIG (reference sequence). The CDR3 nucleotides are TGTGCCTGGAGCCCTGGGACAGGGAGGACTGAAGCTTTCTTT. Translated: CAWSPGTGRTEAFF.

The rearrangement links TRBV30 to TRBJ2-1; 9 bases are shared with TRBD2. Germline CDR1 reads GTSNPN; CDR2 reads SVGIG (reference sequence). There are 17 residues in the CDR3. With 2 bases clipped from V and 5 bases from J, the junction kept 13 bases outside the gene matches. CDR3 in amino acids: CAWSRGMTSGPDNEQFF. The DNA of the CDR3 is TGTGCCTGGAGTCGCGGGATGACTAGCGGCCCCGACAATGAGCAGTTCTTC.

The chain combines TRBV9 with TRBJ2-6; a weak D match, TRBD2 (6 bases). Germline CDR1 and CDR2: SGDLS and YYNGEE. V was shortened by 1 base and J by 4 bases, with 15 bases between the two germline ends. The CDR3 extends over 17 amino acids. CDR3 protein: CASSVTSWGDGANVLTF. DNA of the CDR3: TGTGCCAGCAGCGTAACCTCATGGGGGGACGGGGCCAACGTCCTGACTTTC.

The DNA of the CDR3 is TGTGCCAGCAGCTTTACAGGGGGCGCAGAGACCCAGTACTTC. This gives the protein CASSFTGGAETQYF. The chain joins TRBV7-9 to TRBJ2-5, with 9 positions matching TRBD1. The CDR3 is made up of 14 amino acids. Germline CDR1 is SEHNR and CDR2 is FQNEAQ (reference sequence). V was pared by 3 bases and J by 4 bases, with 3 bases of the junction left unmatched.

The chain uses TRBV7-9 and TRBJ1-2; D perhaps matches TRBD1 (6 bases). CDR3 size: 15 residues. CDR1 and CDR2 from the germline V gene are SEHNR and FQNEAQ (reference sequence). V was trimmed by 5 bases and J by 4 bases, leaving 17 bases between them. In DNA, the CDR3 is TGTGCCAGCAGCCAACAGGACAGTGAGGGCTATGGCTACACCTTC. Protein sequence: CASSQQDSEGYGYTF.

V and J are TRBV27 and TRBJ2-7; TRBD2 matches at 8 bases. Trimming at V came to 4 bases and at J to 0 bases, leaving 5 bases not matched to a gene. Germline V lookup: CDR1 MNHEY, CDR2 SMNVEV (reference sequence). The CDR3 has 15 residues. CDR3 DNA: TGTGCCAGCAGTTCATTAGCGGGGAGCTCCTACGAGCAGTACTTC. Amino acid sequence: CASSSLAGSSYEQYF.

This sequence joins TRBV20-1 and TRBJ2-7; no clear D. Looked up from germline, CDR1 is DFQATT and CDR2 is SNEGSKA (reference sequence). The CDR3 has 11 amino acids. Trimming took 0 bases from V and 3 from J, leaving 3 bases between them. The CDR3 region has the DNA TGCAGTGCTAGAGATCTCTACGAGCAGTACTTC. Translated, it gives CSARDLYEQYF.

The CDR3 coding sequence is TGTGCCAGCAGAGCCCCCGAGACAGGGAACACCGGGGAGCTGTTTTTT. Its translation is CASRAPETGNTGELFF. The V gene is TRBV7-8, the J gene TRBJ2-2, with D possibly being TRBD1 (6 bases). The CDR3 is 16 residues long. V was pared by 6 bases and J by 1 base, with 15 bases between. CDR1 is SGHVS, CDR2 FQNEAQ, per germline.

The chain combines TRBV28 with TRBJ1-2, with 7 bases matching TRBD1. Germline V gene data show CDR1 as MDHEN and CDR2 as SYDVKM. The junction had 6 bases not matched to a gene; V was cut back by 2 bases and J by 6 bases. CDR3 length equals 14 residues. The CDR3: CASSLKRGRNGYTF. The DNA for the CDR3 is TGTGCCAGCAGTTTAAAAAGGGGGCGGAATGGCTACACCTTC.

The chain couples TRBV10-3 to TRBJ2-5; TRBD1 aligns across 7 bases. V shed 3 bases, J shed 4 bases, and the junction held 8 bases outside the gene matches. The CDR3 consists of 15 residues. Germline V gives CDR1 ENHRY, CDR2 SYGVKD. This CDR3 is CAISEEGARGETQYF. The CDR3, as DNA: TGTGCCATCAGTGAAGAGGGGGCTCGGGGAGAGACCCAGTACTTC.

The V and J genes are TRBV7-8 and TRBJ1-4; the match to TRBD1 covers 7 bases. V gave up 5 bases and J gave up 6 bases; unmatched junction bases: 9. Germline lookup yields CDR1 SGHVS and CDR2 FQNEAQ. The CDR3 runs to 15 residues. For the CDR3, the DNA is TGTGCCAGCAGCAAAAATACAGGGGAGGATGAAAAACTGTTTTTT. Translated: CASSKNTGEDEKLFF.

The rearrangement joins TRBV6-1 to TRBJ2-1; 11 bases are shared with TRBD2. V trimming: 4 bases; J trimming: 4 bases; junction bases outside the gene matches: 12. Germline CDR1 and CDR2: MNHNS and SASEGT. The CDR3 consists of 18 residues. The CDR3 loop is CASSVARIGTSGYNEQFF. CDR3 DNA: TGTGCCAGCAGTGTCGCTCGCATCGGGACTAGCGGTTACAATGAGCAGTTCTTC.

The gene calls are TRBV29-1 and TRBJ1-1, with a weak D call TRBD1 (5 bases). The V gene's germline CDR1 is SQVTM and CDR2 ANQGSEA. Trimming removed 6 bases at V and 5 bases at J, with 16 bases between. This CDR3 has 13 residues. The CDR3 sequence: CSVGGKVRTEAFF. The CDR3 DNA reads as TGCAGCGTGGGGGGGAAGGTGAGGACTGAAGCTTTCTTT.